This T cell receptor beta chain comes out of a study of technical replicates of blood from a few donors (dated by TCRdb to about 2017). On this clone: The specificity of this receptor is unknown. The sample holds no much larger clone one base away, and base qualities are not on file.

Cut back by 3 bases and 1 base, the V and J ends lie 16 bases apart. CDR1 and CDR2 were assigned from the germline V gene as SGHDN and FVKESK. The CDR3 contains 16 residues, cysteine and phenylalanine counted. The read is trimmed to its CDR3 DNA, 48 bases read in frame from base 1. The library was produced with the immunoSEQ multiplex PCR assay. The table was pulled from immuneACCESS by TCRdb, which kept in-frame rearrangements only. Such tables lose some clones; where checked, under half of the loss comes from unresolved V genes, and the rest has no known cause. The sample table lists over 80,000 clones, 95% to 97% of them with a count of one. Approximately 0.37% of the sample is held by the ten biggest clonotypes.

The material sequenced was T cells isolated from PBMCs. The sequence came from a human donor in good health. The chain is encoded by TRBV14 joined to TRBJ2-7; the D segment could be TRBD2, given 6 matching bases. The CDR3 sequence is CASSHLGGLTSYEQYF. In nucleotides, the sequence is TGTGCCAGCAGCCATTTGGGGGGTCTCACTTCCTACGAGCAGTACTTC.